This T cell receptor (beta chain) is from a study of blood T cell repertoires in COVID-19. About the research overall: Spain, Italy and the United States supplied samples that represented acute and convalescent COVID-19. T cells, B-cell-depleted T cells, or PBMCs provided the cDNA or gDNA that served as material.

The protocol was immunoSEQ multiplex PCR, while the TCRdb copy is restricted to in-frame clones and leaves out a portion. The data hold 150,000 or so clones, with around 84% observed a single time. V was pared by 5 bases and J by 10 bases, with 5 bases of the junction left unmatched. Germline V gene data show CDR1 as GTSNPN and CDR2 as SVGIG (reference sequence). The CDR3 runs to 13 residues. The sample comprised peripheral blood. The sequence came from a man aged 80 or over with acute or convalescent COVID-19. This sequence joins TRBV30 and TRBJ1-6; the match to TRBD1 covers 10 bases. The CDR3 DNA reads TGTGCCTGGGCTGGGACAGGGGAATCACCCCTCCACTTT. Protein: CAWAGTGESPLHF. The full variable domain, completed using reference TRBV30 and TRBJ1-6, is SQTIHQWPATLVQPVGSPLSLECTVEGTSNPNLYWYRQAAGRGLQLLFYSVGIGQISSEVPQNLSASRPQDRQFILSSKKLLLSDSGFYLCAWAGTGESPLHFGNGTRLTVT.